The clone carrying this T cell receptor beta chain appeared many times. Authors of the study amplified TCR beta CDR3 regions from RNA transcripts. The primer set for the first-round RT-PCR of the TCR CDR3 was HTBI. TCRdb itself ran the multiplex PCR reads through MiXCR, one entry per CDR3 protein. In the table there are a few hundred thousand distinct CDR3 sequences, approximately 13% of which are singletons. This specimen belongs to a study of T cells in Graves' hyperthyroidism and ophthalmopathy. Study overall: Before any treatment, at initial diagnosis, peripheral blood was collected.

The trim removed 6 bases at V and 8 bases at J, leaving 14 bases unmatched. The CDR3 loop spans 15 amino acids. CDR1 and CDR2 from the germline V gene are DFQATT and SNEGSKA (reference sequence). The TCR originated in a woman aged 18-29 years with Graves' hyperthyroidism. The rearrangement joins TRBV20-1 to TRBJ1-4, with TRBD1 identical over 8 bases. Sequencing was done on a sample of blood. In nucleotides, the CDR3 is TGCAGTGCGATTGAGCAGGGGGCGCAGCGAGAAAAACTGTTTTTT. It codes for CSAIEQGAQREKLFF.